The 5 T cell receptor beta chains below were found in one sample sequenced in a study of shared clonotypes between healthy human individuals. Profiled with immunoSEQ multiplex PCR; TCRdb holds only in-frame clones, not every one. The sample has 2,500,000 or so clones; approximately 94% are singletons. The sequenced material came from naive CD4+ T cells from PBMCs. Subset here: CD45RA+ positively selected. The receptors were sampled from a man between 18 and 29 years old in good health. Some clones in this sample may be carry-over from other donors' samples.

The rearrangement joins TRBV18 to TRBJ2-6; 14 positions agree with TRBD2. The ends lost 5 bases at V and 4 bases at J; junction bases unmatched: 7. CDR3 size: 18 residues. The germline V gene has CDR1 KGHSH and CDR2 LQKENI. The CDR3 loop is CASSSTSGRASGANVLTF. The CDR3 DNA sequence: TGTGCCAGCTCATCGACTAGCGGGAGGGCTTCGGGGGCCAACGTCCTGACTTTC.

The chain has TRBV9 and TRBJ2-2, with a weak D call TRBD1 (6 bases). The V end was cut by 2 bases, the J end by 6 bases, with 14 bases between. The germline CDR1 and CDR2 sequences are SGDLS and YYNGEE. The CDR3 consists of 15 residues. CDR3 sequence: CASSVLGDMAGELFF. The CDR3 DNA reads as TGTGCCAGCAGCGTGCTCGGGGACATGGCCGGGGAGCTGTTTTTT.

The rearrangement joins TRBV28 to TRBJ1-2; D remains unclear. Looked up from germline, CDR1 is MDHEN and CDR2 is SYDVKM. The CDR3 is 15 amino acids. V lost 7 bases and J lost 5, with 20 bases in between. CDR3 in amino acids: CASTSTPADTYGYTF. The CDR3 DNA follows: TGTGCCAGCACCTCGACCCCGGCCGATACTTATGGCTACACCTTC.

A remark on this clone: Different DNA sequences within this sample yield the same CDR3. The chain links TRBV5-1 to TRBJ2-7, with D tentatively TRBD1 (6 bases). Trimming removed 0 bases at V and 2 bases at J, with 9 bases between. The CDR3 extends over 14 amino acids. Per germline, CDR1 SGHRS and CDR2 YFSETQ. Written as DNA, the CDR3 is TGCGCCAGCAGCTTGGGACCAGGGGCCTACGAGCAGTACTTC. Its protein is CASSLGPGAYEQYF.

V gene TRBV29-1 combines with J gene TRBJ1-2, with 8 bases lining up with TRBD1. The CDR3 is 16 residues long. Looked up from germline, CDR1 is SQVTM and CDR2 is ANQGSEA. J gave up 0 bases and V 3 bases, and 9 bases lay outside the gene matches. As DNA, the CDR3 is TGCAGCGTTGAGGGAGAGGGACAGGAAACTAACTATGGCTACACCTTC. This sequence encodes CSVEGEGQETNYGYTF.